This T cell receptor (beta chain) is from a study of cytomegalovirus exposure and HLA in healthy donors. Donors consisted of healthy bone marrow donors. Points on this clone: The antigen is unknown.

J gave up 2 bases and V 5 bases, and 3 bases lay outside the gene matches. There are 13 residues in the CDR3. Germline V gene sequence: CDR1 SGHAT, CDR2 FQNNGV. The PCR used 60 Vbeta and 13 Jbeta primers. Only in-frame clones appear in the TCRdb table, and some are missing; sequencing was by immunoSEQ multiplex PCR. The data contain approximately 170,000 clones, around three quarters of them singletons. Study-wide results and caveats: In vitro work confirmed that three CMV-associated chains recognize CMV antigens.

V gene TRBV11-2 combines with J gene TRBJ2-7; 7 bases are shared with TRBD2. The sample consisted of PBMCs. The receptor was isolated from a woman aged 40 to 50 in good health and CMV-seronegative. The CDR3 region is CASSLGLAYEQYF. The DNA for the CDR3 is TGTGCCAGCAGCCTCGGACTAGCCTACGAGCAGTACTTC.